This T cell receptor beta chain originates from a study of vaccination effects on CD4 cells after COVID-19. The overall study: Everyone in the study got two shots of either the BNT162b2 or mRNA-1273 vaccine.

The data were produced by immunoSEQ multiplex PCR, yet TCRdb's version contains in-frame clones alone and is incomplete. The sample has 60,000 to 65,000 clones; roughly 80% are singletons. With the ViraFEST assay, the study expanded antigen-specific CD4+ T cells using viral peptide pools, then sequenced them. Subsequent to about 10 days of culture, CD4+ T cells were isolated. Among the vaccine recipients, none had a prior SARS-CoV-2 infection, and nucleocapsid antibodies were negative. General study results and limits: Of the vaccine-induced clones from healthy vaccinees, merely 1 of 255 recognized common cold coronaviruses as well.

Per germline, CDR1 MGHRA and CDR2 YSYEKL. V was cut by 0 bases and J by 3 bases, with 11 bases left in between. This CDR3 contains 15 residues. The table lists this clone with a few counts. Antigen: not known. The gene calls are TRBV4-1 and TRBJ1-1; D remains ambiguous. The sequencing used CD4+ T cells from PBMCs cultured with HCoV-OC43 spike peptides, collected before COVID-19 vaccination. The sample's subset: HCoV-OC43 spike overlapping peptide pool stimulation. This receptor was identified in a human donor who received a COVID-19 vaccine. This CDR3 is CASSQEPQAHTEAFF. DNA for the CDR3: TGCGCCAGCAGCCAAGAACCACAAGCGCACACTGAAGCTTTCTTT.